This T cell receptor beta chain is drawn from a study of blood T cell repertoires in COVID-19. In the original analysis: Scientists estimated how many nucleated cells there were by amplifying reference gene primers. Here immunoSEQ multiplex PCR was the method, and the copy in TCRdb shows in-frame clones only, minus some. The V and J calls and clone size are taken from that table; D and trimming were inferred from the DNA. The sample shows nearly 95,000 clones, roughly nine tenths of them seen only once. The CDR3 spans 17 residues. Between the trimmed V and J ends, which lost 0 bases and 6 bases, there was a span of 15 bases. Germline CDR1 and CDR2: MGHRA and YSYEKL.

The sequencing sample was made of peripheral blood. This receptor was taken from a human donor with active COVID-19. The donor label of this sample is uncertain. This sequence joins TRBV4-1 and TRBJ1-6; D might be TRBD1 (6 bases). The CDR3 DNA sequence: TGCGCCAGCAGCCAAGAAGTGGGGGCTAAGCCTAATTCACCCCTCCACTTT. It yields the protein CASSQEVGAKPNSPLHF.